This TCR beta chain was observed in a study of T cell repertoires and HLA-DP antigens (dated by TCRdb to 2016 to 2019). Background for the entire study: An in vitro model of CD4+ T cell alloreactivity against allogeneic HLA-DP presented by transduced HeLa cells was used in the study. One alloantigen differed from self by one peptide-binding groove amino acid, whereas the other differed by ten, modelling structurally similar versus dissimilar alloantigens. The three donors, two male and one female, ranged from the 18-to-29 to the 60-to-69 age band. An average DNA input of approximately 0.2 ug was used for sorted CD137+CD4+ samples, compared with roughly 1.2 ug for pre-culture CD4+ samples.

The immunoSEQ multiplex PCR, with forward primers for 54 TRBV segments and reverse primers for 13 TRBJ segments, was used to amplify TCRB CDR3 regions. Deep resolution, with a target of 190,000 or so T cell genomes, was applied to the sequencing of pre-culture CD4+ samples. Sequencing of the amplicons was done on an Illumina HiSeq System, giving 87 bp reads that spanned the CDR3. The study's own analysis went as follows. PCR and sequencing errors in the reads were corrected, and CDR3 regions were defined by aligning to IMGT reference sequences. Template and unique rearrangement counts were estimated using synthetic template pools. Clonality was computed as 1 minus Pielou's evenness. The Daley-Smith estimator was used to estimate richness. Morisita's index was used to measure repertoire overlap. Clones found in cultured samples but undetected in the pre-culture repertoire of the corresponding donor were defined as low-abundance clones. TCRdb obtained this table from immuneACCESS and retained in-frame rearrangements with V and J assigned. These tables miss some clones; where compared with another copy, unresolved V genes account for less than half of the shortfall, and the remainder is unexplained. Clonal size and the V and J genes are those of that table, whereas D and trimming came from the DNA. Counted in this sample were approximately 86,000 clones; approximately 89% of them appeared once. The ten largest clones represent around 1.7% of the sample.

Within its sample, this clone is medium-sized (0.01 to 0.1%). The clone's antigen remains unknown. No quality values exist for individual bases; no much larger clone is one base distant. Summary of the overall study and its limitations: Naive and memory CD4+ repertoires were not analysed separately. Similar clonality (about 0.39) was observed for sorted CD137+ cells against both alloantigens, and this clonality was much higher than that observed in pre-culture samples (about 0.041). An average cumulative frequency of around 40% against one allele and about 48% against the other was found for clones undetected before culture. Limitations included only a few donors, a non-physiological HeLa antigen-presenting system, and the use of total CD4+ responder cells.

The trim is 0 bases for V and 5 bases for J, with a gap of 8 bases between the germline ends. The germline V gene (reference sequence) provides CDR1 SEHNR and CDR2 FQNEAQ. The CDR3 runs 13 amino acids, cysteine and phenylalanine included. This entry keeps only the CDR3 DNA: 39 bases, framed from base 1. Untouched CD4+ T cells were isolated from Ficoll-separated PBMC by magnetic bead negative selection, reaching an average purity of about 98%. Untouched CD4+ T cells were isolated from Ficoll-separated PBMC with magnetic beads, reaching 95% to 98% purity with negligible CD8+ contamination. Peripheral blood mononuclear cells came from the buffy coats of three healthy blood donors, who served as the study's donors. Each of the three donors was CMV seronegative. The DNeasy Blood & Tissue Kit was used to extract genomic DNA. Genomic DNA from sorted CD137+CD4+ cells and from pre-culture CD4+ baseline samples of each subject was subjected to TCRB sequencing.

Specimen: CD4+ T cells from PBMCs. The clonotype comes from a man aged 45-65 years in good health and CMV-seronegative. Here the chain combines TRBV7-9 and TRBJ2-7; the D element could tentatively be TRBD1 or TRBD2, as 5 bases agree for each. The DNA sequence follows: TGTGCCAGCAGCTTAGCCAGGGAGAACGAGCAGTACTTC. Its amino acids are CASSLARENEQYF.